This is a list of T cell receptor beta chains from one sample in a study of shared clonotypes between healthy human individuals. The data were produced by immunoSEQ multiplex PCR, yet TCRdb's version contains in-frame clones alone and is incomplete. The repertoire includes 2 million to 2.5 million clones, approximately 94% of them detected once, and roughly 0.13% sits in the top ten. The material sequenced was naive CD4+ T cells sorted from blood. These receptors were collected from a man younger than 30 in good health. Both conserved end residues are part of each CDR3. Fields, in order: clone size, V gene, D gene, J gene, CDR3 protein, CDR3 DNA. A D gene is named only where the DNA matches it firmly. Clone size is stated in some rows and not others, as once, few, many or a class when expanded.

clone size: -
V gene: TRBV29-1
D gene: -
J gene: TRBJ2-1
CDR3 protein: CSVEVRGAGNEQFF
CDR3 DNA: TGCAGCGTTGAAGTCAGGGGTGCGGGCAATGAGCAGTTCTTC

clone size: -
V gene: TRBV4-1
D gene: -
J gene: TRBJ2-2
CDR3 protein: CASSQGSGVNTGELFF
CDR3 DNA: TGCGCCAGCAGCCAAGGATCGGGGGTTAACACCGGGGAGCTGTTTTTT

clone size: -
V gene: TRBV7-2
D gene: TRBD1
J gene: TRBJ2-7
CDR3 protein: CASSPPGQGSREQYF
CDR3 DNA: TGTGCCAGCAGCCCTCCGGGACAGGGGTCGCGAGAGCAGTACTTC

clone size: -
V gene: TRBV7-9
D gene: -
J gene: TRBJ2-3
CDR3 protein: CASSLGRVGDTQYF
CDR3 DNA: TGTGCCAGCAGCTTAGGCAGGGTAGGAGATACGCAGTATTTT

clone size: -
V gene: TRBV6-6
D gene: -
J gene: TRBJ1-1
CDR3 protein: CASSLGVRGGNAEAFF
CDR3 DNA: TGTGCCAGCAGTTTAGGAGTTCGAGGCGGGAACGCTGAAGCTTTCTTT

clone size: -
V gene: TRBV7-2
D gene: TRBD2
J gene: TRBJ2-7
CDR3 protein: CASSWIAGGTYEQYF
CDR3 DNA: TGTGCCAGCAGCTGGATAGCGGGAGGCACCTACGAGCAGTACTTC

clone size: once
V gene: TRBV18
D gene: -
J gene: TRBJ2-7
CDR3 protein: CASSREQSFYEQYF
CDR3 DNA: TGTGCCAGCTCACGGGAACAGAGCTTCTACGAGCAGTACTTC

clone size: -
V gene: TRBV18
D gene: -
J gene: TRBJ1-1
CDR3 protein: CASSPLMGSVDTEAFF
CDR3 DNA: TGTGCCAGCTCACCACTGATGGGGAGCGTGGACACTGAAGCTTTCTTT

clone size: once
V gene: TRBV12-5
D gene: -
J gene: TRBJ2-1
CDR3 protein: CASGLGDPLQFF
CDR3 DNA: TGTGCTAGTGGTTTGGGGGACCCGTTGCAGTTCTTC

clone size: -
V gene: TRBV10-3
D gene: TRBD1
J gene: TRBJ2-7
CDR3 protein: CAITLGQGSYEQYF
CDR3 DNA: TGTGCCATCACCCTGGGACAGGGGTCCTACGAGCAGTACTTC

clone size: -
V gene: TRBV18
D gene: TRBD1
J gene: TRBJ2-7
CDR3 protein: CASSPQDRGLGEQYF
CDR3 DNA: TGTGCCAGCTCGCCTCAGGACAGGGGTCTAGGCGAGCAGTACTTC

clone size: -
V gene: TRBV6-1
D gene: TRBD1
J gene: TRBJ1-2
CDR3 protein: CASSEPDRGSRYGYTF
CDR3 DNA: TGTGCCAGCAGTGAACCCGACAGGGGAAGTCGCTATGGCTACACCTTC

clone size: -
V gene: TRBV12-5
D gene: -
J gene: TRBJ2-7
CDR3 protein: CASGLWQTAYEQYF
CDR3 DNA: TGTGCTAGTGGTTTGTGGCAGACGGCTTACGAGCAGTACTTC

clone size: -
V gene: TRBV14
D gene: -
J gene: TRBJ2-7
CDR3 protein: CASSQDLIYKSHEQYF
CDR3 DNA: TGTGCCAGCAGCCAAGACTTGATTTACAAGAGCCACGAGCAGTACTTC

clone size: -
V gene: TRBV6-6
D gene: -
J gene: TRBJ1-3
CDR3 protein: CASSPGTFGNTIYF
CDR3 DNA: TGTGCCAGCAGTCCGGGGACGTTTGGAAACACCATATATTTT

clone size: -
V gene: TRBV10-3
D gene: -
J gene: TRBJ2-7
CDR3 protein: CAISESRFYEQYF
CDR3 DNA: TGTGCCATCAGTGAGTCTCGGTTCTACGAGCAGTACTTC

clone size: -
V gene: TRBV30
D gene: -
J gene: TRBJ2-3
CDR3 protein: CAWSVRGGITDTQYF
CDR3 DNA: TGTGCCTGGAGTGTACGGGGCGGGATCACAGATACGCAGTATTTT

clone size: -
V gene: TRBV6-6
D gene: -
J gene: TRBJ1-6
CDR3 protein: CASSYPKGGGNSPLHF
CDR3 DNA: TGTGCCAGCAGTTACCCGAAGGGGGGAGGGAATTCACCCCTCCACTTT

clone size: -
V gene: TRBV18
D gene: -
J gene: TRBJ1-2
CDR3 protein: CASSPPGGYGYTF
CDR3 DNA: TGTGCCAGCTCACCACCAGGCGGGTATGGCTACACCTTC